The 11 T cell receptor beta chains listed next were all sequenced from one sample in a study of cytomegalovirus exposure and HLA in healthy donors (dated by TCRdb to 2017 to 2019). Libraries were built with the immunoSEQ multiplex PCR assay. For the multiplex PCR, a mixture combining 60 forward primers for TCR Vbeta segments and 13 reverse primers for TCR Jbeta segments was used. TCRdb retrieved this table from immuneACCESS and kept in-frame rearrangements only. Not all clones are present; in checked studies, unresolved V genes account for under half, and no reason is known for the remainder. The sample table lists 180,000 or so clones, 65% to 75% of them with a count of one. About 2.5% of the sample rests with the top ten. The sequencing input was PBMCs. Receptors originate from a human donor in good health.

The CDR3 loop is CASSYSEDYEQYF. CDR3 bases: TGTGCCAGCAGTTACTCTGAGGACTACGAGCAGTACTTC. The J gene is TRBJ2-7, the V gene TRBV6-5; D remains ambiguous. The CDR3 runs 13 residues. The germline gives CDR1 MNHEY, CDR2 SVGAGI. Trimming removed 0 bases at V and 3 bases at J, with 6 bases between.

This chain joins TRBV13 and TRBJ1-1; perhaps TRBD1 as D (5 bases). Germline V gene data show CDR1 as PRHDT and CDR2 as FYEKMQ (reference sequence). CDR3 length: 16 residues. Trimming removed 5 bases at V and 1 base at J, with 17 bases between. The DNA of the CDR3 is TGTGCCAGCAGCCCAGGATTTCAGGGAGGGAACACTGAAGCTTTCTTT. It codes for CASSPGFQGGNTEAFF.

A few counts support this clone. The chain links TRBV29-1 to TRBJ2-1; TRBD2 is a possible D gene (6 bases). Germline lookup yields CDR1 SQVTM and CDR2 ANQGSEA. The CDR3 runs 17 residues. With 3 bases removed from V and 4 bases from J, the gap between germline ends came to 22 bases. CDR3 sequence reads: CSVDDSGTSIQYNEQFF. In DNA form, the CDR3 reads TGCAGCGTTGACGACTCCGGGACTTCCATCCAGTACAATGAGCAGTTCTTC.

The V gene is TRBV7-9, the J gene TRBJ1-2; tentative D call: TRBD1 (6 bases). Germline loops: CDR1 SEHNR, CDR2 FQNEAQ (reference sequence). CDR3 length: 17 amino acids. With 5 bases removed from V and 4 bases from J, the gap between germline ends came to 23 bases. CDR3: CASSLRPYGRGAYGYTF. The DNA of the CDR3 is TGTGCCAGCAGCCTAAGGCCGTATGGCAGGGGAGCCTATGGCTACACCTTC.

A single count supports this clone. The V and J genes are TRBV4-2 and TRBJ1-1; no definite D call. Germline CDR1 and CDR2: LGHNA and YNFKEQ. V shed 3 bases and J shed 9 bases, with 17 bases lying between them. CDR3 size: 14 residues. In DNA, the CDR3 is TGTGCCAGCAGCCAGGGCCGGGAGCAGGAGAAAGCTTTCTTT. Its translation: CASSQGREQEKAFF.

This clone has just a few counts. The V call is TRBV9, the J call TRBJ2-7, with 7 bases aligning to TRBD2. The CDR3 totals 14 residues. The germline V gene has CDR1 SGDLS and CDR2 YYNGEE. The trim removed 4 bases at V and 2 bases at J, leaving 6 bases unmatched. DNA for the CDR3: TGTGCCAGCAGCCCCGGGGGGTCCACCTACGAGCAGTACTTC. It encodes CASSPGGSTYEQYF.

The chain recombines TRBV7-3 with TRBJ1-4, with 11 bases aligning to TRBD1. V lost 0 bases to trimming and J lost 12 bases; unmatched junction nucleotides: 3. The CDR3 runs to 14 residues. Germline assignment: CDR1 SGHTA and CDR2 FQGTGA. CDR3 bases: TGTGCCAGCAGCTTAACGGGGACAGGGGGGGAACTGTTTTTT. Amino acids: CASSLTGTGGELFF. The variable domain in full, completed from reference TRBV7-3 and TRBJ1-4, reads GAGVSQTPSNKVTEKGKYVELRCDPISGHTALYWYRQSLGQGPEFLIYFQGTGAADDSGLPNDRFFAVRPEGSVSTLKIQRTERGDSAVYLCASSLTGTGGELFFGSGTQLSVL.

The chain has TRBV9 and TRBJ1-3, with D unclear. Germline V CDR1 and CDR2: SGDLS, YYNGEE. V lost 0 bases to trimming and J lost 4 bases, with 11 bases between them. The CDR3 has 15 amino acids. CDR3 sequence reads: CASSVGEVSGNTIYF. In DNA, the CDR3 is TGTGCCAGCAGCGTAGGCGAGGTTTCCGGAAACACCATATATTTT.

V gene TRBV2 combines with J gene TRBJ1-2; no firm D call. This CDR3 comprises 14 residues. The germline gives CDR1 SNHLY, CDR2 FYNNEI. The V end was cut by 3 bases, the J end by 4 bases, with 12 bases between. This chain's CDR3 is CASSDYSSFYGYTF. The CDR3 bases are TGTGCCAGCAGTGATTACAGTTCGTTCTATGGCTACACCTTC.

The chain has TRBV5-4 and TRBJ1-2; TRBD1 agrees at 11 bases. Germline values: CDR1 SGHNT, CDR2 YYREEE (reference sequence). This CDR3 region has 14 residues. V trimming: 4 bases; J trimming: 6 bases; junction bases outside the gene matches: 5. CDR3 loop: CASSRGQGANGYTF. CDR3 bases: TGTGCCAGCAGCAGAGGACAGGGGGCGAATGGCTACACCTTC. Filled out from reference TRBV5-4 and TRBJ1-2, the complete variable domain reads ETGVTQSPTHLIKTRGQQVTLRCSSQSGHNTVSWYQQALGQGPQFIFQYYREEENGRGNFPPRFSGLQFPNYSSELNVNALELDDSALYLCASSRGQGANGYTFGSGTRLTVV.

This clone was seen only a few times. The chain joins TRBV6-5 to TRBJ1-2, with D possibly TRBD1 on 6 matching bases. The CDR3 has 13 amino acids. Germline CDR1 and CDR2: MNHEY and SVGAGI. Trimming took off 7 bases at V and 8 bases at J, with 17 bases between the two ends. This CDR3 reads CASKDGGADGYTF. The CDR3 DNA reads TGTGCCAGCAAGGACGGGGGGGCTGACGGCTACACCTTC.